These T cell receptor beta chains were read from a single sample in a study of cytomegalovirus exposure and HLA in healthy donors. TCRdb keeps only in-frame clones here, not all; method: immunoSEQ multiplex PCR. Of around 120,000 clones listed, about 80% were seen once; the top ten hold 4.5% to 5%. Sequencing was performed on PBMCs. These receptors all stem from a man aged 45-60 years in good health and CMV-seropositive. Both conserved end residues are trimmed from each CDR3.

TRBJ1-2,TRBV30,AWTIPGLSGGYT
TRBJ1-2,TRBV9,ASSLGLGIDGYT
TRBJ2-1,TRBV10-3,AIRGDLNNEQF
TRBJ2-6,TRBV9,ASSVAGSGANVLT
TRBJ1-2,TRBV10-3,AISPDSRYGYT
TRBJ2-1,TRBV27,ASSPPTSGRGNEQF
TRBJ1-3,TRBV28,ASSRTGFSGNTIY
TRBJ2-7,TRBV29-1,SVKAGYFSEQY
TRBJ2-2,TRBV18,ASSPRGSTGGTGELF
TRBJ2-7,TRBV4-2,ASSHYGQGNSYEQY
TRBJ1-6,TRBV27,ASAATGSSYNSPLH
TRBJ2-6,TRBV30,ASPDSGVGANVLT
TRBJ2-6,TRBV29-1,SVLKGAGANVLT
TRBJ2-2,TRBV7-2,ASSRTGTPFAGELF
TRBJ2-3,TRBV5-1,ASTTGTGGLVDTQY
TRBJ2-7,TRBV2,ASSGEGRQSSYEQY
TRBJ1-5,TRBV7-2,ASSSTGTVSNQPQH
TRBJ2-5,TRBV30,AWRGGGTQY